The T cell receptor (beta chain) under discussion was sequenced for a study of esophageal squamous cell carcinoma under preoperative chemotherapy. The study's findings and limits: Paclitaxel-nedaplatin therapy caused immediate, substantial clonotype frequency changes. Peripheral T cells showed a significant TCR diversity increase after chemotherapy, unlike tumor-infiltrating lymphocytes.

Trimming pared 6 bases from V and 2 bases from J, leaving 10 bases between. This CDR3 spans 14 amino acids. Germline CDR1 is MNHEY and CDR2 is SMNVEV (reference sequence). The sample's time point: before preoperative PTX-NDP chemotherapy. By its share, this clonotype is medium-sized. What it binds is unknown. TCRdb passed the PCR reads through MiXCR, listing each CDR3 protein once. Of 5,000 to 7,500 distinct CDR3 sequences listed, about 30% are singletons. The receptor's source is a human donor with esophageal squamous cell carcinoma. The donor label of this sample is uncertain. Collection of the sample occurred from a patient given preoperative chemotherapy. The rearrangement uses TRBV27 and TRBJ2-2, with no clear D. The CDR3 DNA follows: TGTGCCAGCAGCTTTGCAGGAAACACCGGGGAGCTGTTTTTT. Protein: CASSFAGNTGELFF.